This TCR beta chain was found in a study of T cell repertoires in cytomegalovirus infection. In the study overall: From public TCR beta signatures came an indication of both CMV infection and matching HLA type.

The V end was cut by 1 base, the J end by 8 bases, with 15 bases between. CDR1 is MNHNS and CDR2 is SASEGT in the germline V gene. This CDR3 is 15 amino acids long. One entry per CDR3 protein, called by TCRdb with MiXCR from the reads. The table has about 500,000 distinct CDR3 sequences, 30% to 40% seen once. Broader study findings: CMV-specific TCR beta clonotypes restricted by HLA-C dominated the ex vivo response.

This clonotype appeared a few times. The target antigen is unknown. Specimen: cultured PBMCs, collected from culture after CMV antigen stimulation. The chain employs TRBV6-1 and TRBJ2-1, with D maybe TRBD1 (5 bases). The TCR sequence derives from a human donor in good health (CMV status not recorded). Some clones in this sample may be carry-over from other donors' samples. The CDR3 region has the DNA TGTGCCAGCAGTGAAGGGGTCTCATTAGGGGATGAGCAGTTCTTC. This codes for CASSEGVSLGDEQFF.